Shown below are 3 T cell receptor beta chains from a single sample sequenced in a study of blood T cells in healthy people across ages. Primed by a sample-barcoded 5' primer and a J-beta primer mix, a second PCR proceeded for about 7 to 11 cycles. MiXCR, run by TCRdb on the 5' RACE reads, gives a single entry per CDR3 protein. The repertoire includes under 950,000 distinct CDR3 sequences, about a fifth of them detected once, and roughly 22% sits in the top ten. Sequenced sample: blood. These receptor sequences come from a man in his 70s in good health.

Of note for this clonotype: At one end the junction does not follow the germline gene, possibly because of a read error. CDR3 coding DNA: TGCGCCAGCAGCTTGGTCGGGGGACAGGGCGACACCGGGCAGCTGTTTTTT. Translation: CASSLVGGQGDTGQLFF. The chain carries TRBV5-1 and TRBJ2-2, with 9 nucleotides matching TRBD1. Germline lookup yields CDR1 SGHRS and CDR2 YFSETQ. The CDR3 is 17 residues long.

This clonotype was seen a few times. This sequence joins TRBV10-3 and TRBJ2-3; 9 bases are shared with TRBD2. V lost 10 bases to trimming and J lost 5 bases; unmatched junction nucleotides: 7. The CDR3 runs 13 residues. CDR1 and CDR2 (germline): ENHRY, SYGVKD. CDR3 in amino acids: CATKAGGLDTQYF. The CDR3 DNA reads as TGTGCCACCAAGGCGGGGGGGTTAGATACGCAGTATTTT.

The V and J genes are TRBV3-1 and TRBJ2-1, with 8 bases aligning to TRBD2. J gave up 7 bases and V 0 bases, and 5 bases lay outside the gene matches. Germline CDR1 LGHDT, CDR2 YNNKEL (reference sequence). The CDR3 sequence is 15 residues long. The CDR3 DNA reads TGTGCCAGCAGCCAAGATCTGAGCGGGGGTAATGAGCAGTTCTTC. Translating it yields CASSQDLSGGNEQFF.